The entry below gives a single T cell receptor beta chain sequence along with its context. The data were taken from a study of shared clonotypes between healthy human individuals. The method was immunoSEQ multiplex PCR; TCRdb's version includes in-frame clones alone and lacks a portion of them. The table includes roughly 2.1 million clones, approximately 94% detected once. CD45RO negativity and positive selection for CCR7 defined naive CD8 cells, a population that excluded terminally differentiated effector memory CD45RA+ cells. Germline loops: CDR1 MNHEY, CDR2 SMNVEV (reference sequence). Deletions cut 6 bases from V and 4 bases from J, with 21 bases between. This CDR3 region has 16 residues.

The sequenced sample consisted of naive CD8+ T cells from PBMCs. The chain joins TRBV27 to TRBJ1-1, with D maybe TRBD1 (6 bases). This clonotype originated in a man between 18 and 35 years old in good health. Some clones in this sample may be carry-over from other donors' samples. The CDR3 is CASSKLLVGGVTEAFF. CDR3 in DNA: TGTGCCAGCAGCAAACTGTTGGTAGGGGGGGTCACTGAAGCTTTCTTT.